One sample yielded the 20 T cell receptor beta chains listed below, sequenced in a study of blood T cell repertoires in COVID-19. Method: immunoSEQ multiplex PCR; TCRdb's copy keeps in-frame clones and lacks some. The data contain some 300,000 clones, around 86% of them seen just once; the ten biggest clones take up about 4%. The sample comprised PBMCs or T cells enriched from blood (not recorded which). The receptors derive from a man aged 30-40 years who had recovered from COVID-19.

The chain employs TRBV28 and TRBJ1-1, with 10 bases lining up with TRBD1. Germline assignment: CDR1 MDHEN and CDR2 SYDVKM. The trim removed 1 base at V and 3 bases at J, leaving 8 bases unmatched. There are 17 residues in the CDR3. This CDR3 reads CASSLSPPGQGYTEAFF. In DNA, the CDR3 is TGTGCCAGCAGTTTATCTCCTCCGGGACAGGGGTACACTGAAGCTTTCTTT.

The V gene is TRBV29-1, the J gene TRBJ2-1, with 8 bases that match TRBD2. The CDR3 consists of 13 residues. Germline loops: CDR1 SQVTM, CDR2 ANQGSEA. The ends lost 7 bases at V and 10 bases at J; junction bases unmatched: 12. The CDR3 protein is CSARGGALGEQFF. In nucleotides, the CDR3 is TGCAGCGCCCGGGGGGGCGCTCTGGGGGAGCAGTTCTTC.

The V gene is TRBV11-2, the J gene TRBJ2-3; D is ambiguous. CDR1 is SGHAT and CDR2 is FQNNGV in the germline V gene. The length of the CDR3 is 15 residues. Trimming took 1 base from V and 0 from J, leaving 8 bases between them. In DNA form, the CDR3 reads TGTGCCAGCAGCTTAGTGTACAGTAGCACAGATACGCAGTATTTT. Encoded protein: CASSLVYSSTDTQYF.

This clone appeared once. This chain uses TRBV13 with TRBJ2-3, with D possibly matching TRBD2 (6 bases). Trimming pared 5 bases from V and 0 bases from J, leaving 18 bases between. The length of the CDR3 is 17 residues. The germline CDR1 and CDR2 sequences are PRHDT and FYEKMQ (reference sequence). The CDR3 coding sequence is TGTGCCAGCAGCGACGACGCATCGGGGGACAGCACAGATACGCAGTATTTT. The encoded protein is CASSDDASGDSTDTQYF.

The rearrangement uses TRBV11-3 and TRBJ2-5, with D possibly TRBD1 on 6 matching bases. This CDR3 has 13 residues. Trimming cost V 5 bases and J 2 bases, with 9 bases left between them. Looked up from germline, CDR1 is SGHNT and CDR2 is YENEEA. DNA for the CDR3: TGTGCCAGCAGCCGGGGACATCAAGAGACCCAGTACTTC. Translating gives CASSRGHQETQYF.

The chain recombines TRBV7-4 with TRBJ1-3; no clear D gene. Germline V gene data show CDR1 as SGHVT and CDR2 as SQSDAQ. The ends were cut back, 9 bases at V and 0 bases at J, with 15 bases in the middle. The CDR3 has 15 residues. CDR3 protein: CASGRRRSSGNTIYF. In DNA form, the CDR3 reads TGTGCCAGTGGGCGGAGGCGCAGCTCTGGAAACACCATATATTTT.

The rearrangement joins TRBV27 to TRBJ2-7; 10 nucleotides line up with TRBD2. The J segment lost 4 bases and the V segment lost 3 bases, leaving 0 bases of the junction unmatched. The CDR3 loop spans 13 amino acids. Germline V lookup: CDR1 MNHEY, CDR2 SMNVEV (reference sequence). CDR3 residues: CASSFSGGYEQYF. Here the CDR3 DNA reads TGTGCCAGCAGTTTTAGCGGGGGGTACGAGCAGTACTTC.

The chain couples TRBV3-1 (or the pseudogene TRBV3-2) to TRBJ2-7; D is possibly TRBD1 (5 bases). CDR1 and CDR2 (germline): LGHDT, YNNKEL (reference sequence). CDR3 size: 14 residues. V shed 0 bases and J shed 1 base, with 7 bases lying between them. DNA of the CDR3: TGTGCCAGCAGCCAAGACGGACATTCCTACGAGCAGTACTTC. Residues: CASSQDGHSYEQYF.

The V gene is TRBV3-1 (or the pseudogene TRBV3-2), the J gene TRBJ2-3; no clear D. The CDR3 sequence is 15 residues long. In germline, CDR1 is LGHDT, CDR2 YNNKEL (reference sequence). Trimming took 1 base from V and 2 from J, leaving 10 bases between them. The CDR3 loop is CASSQVPRPTDTQYF. The DNA of the CDR3 is TGTGCCAGCAGCCAAGTCCCTAGACCCACAGATACGCAGTATTTT.

This chain joins TRBV2 and TRBJ2-7, with a possible D match to TRBD1 (5 bases). CDR3 length equals 12 residues. Germline values: CDR1 SNHLY, CDR2 FYNNEI. V was cut by 9 bases and J by 4 bases, with 13 bases left in between. The CDR3 protein is CASRTIGYEQYF. The CDR3 DNA sequence: TGTGCCAGTAGGACAATAGGGTACGAGCAGTACTTC.

The J gene is TRBJ2-3, the V gene TRBV5-1, with 11 bases identical to TRBD2. The V gene's germline CDR1 is SGHRS and CDR2 YFSETQ. Losses at the gene ends were 1 base for V and 2 bases for J; bases not matched to a gene: 6. This CDR3 has 17 amino acids. CDR3 residues: CASSLSGTSGITDTQYF. In nucleotides, the CDR3 is TGCGCCAGCAGCTTGAGCGGGACTAGCGGAATCACAGATACGCAGTATTTT.

This sequence joins TRBV9 and TRBJ1-1; D is ambiguous. CDR3 length: 17 amino acids. From germline, CDR1 is SGDLS and CDR2 YYNGEE. Trimming pared 2 bases from V and 4 bases from J, leaving 21 bases between. This CDR3 is CASSVADGDGRGTEAFF. The DNA for the CDR3 is TGTGCCAGCAGCGTCGCTGACGGGGATGGCCGGGGCACTGAAGCTTTCTTT.

This clone was seen more than once but under ten times. J is TRBJ2-7 and V is TRBV11-2; 9 bases are shared with TRBD1. The V and J ends lost 5 bases and 2 bases, in that order; junction bases with no gene match: 4. The germline V gene has CDR1 SGHAT and CDR2 FQNNGV. The CDR3 runs 14 residues. The CDR3 coding sequence is TGTGCCAGCAGCCCGAGACAGGGGGCCTACGAGCAGTACTTC. Encoded protein: CASSPRQGAYEQYF.

The chain uses TRBV25-1 and TRBJ2-5; 8 nucleotides agree with TRBD1. The J segment lost 5 bases and the V segment lost 3 bases, leaving 11 bases of the junction unmatched. Germline V gene data show CDR1 as MGHDK and CDR2 as SYGVNS. The CDR3 is 16 residues long. The CDR3 DNA reads TGTGCCAGCAGTGAGTGGACAGGGACGAGAGAGGAGACCCAGTACTTC. It is translated as CASSEWTGTREETQYF.

This clone was picked up a small number of times. V and J are TRBV19 and TRBJ1-2, with D tentatively TRBD1 (5 bases). V was pared by 11 bases and J by 4 bases, with 14 bases between. The CDR3 is made up of 12 amino acids. CDR1 is LNHDA and CDR2 is SQIVND in the germline V gene (reference sequence). CDR3 nucleotides: TGTGCCGCCCGGGCAGGGTCCTATGGCTACACCTTC. Protein: CAARAGSYGYTF. The full variable domain, in which reference TRBV19 and TRBJ1-2 provide the parts outside the CDR3, is DGGITQSPKYLFRKEGQNVTLSCEQNLNHDAMYWYRQDPGQGLRLIYYSQIVNDFQKGDIAEGYSVSREKKESFPLTVTSAQKNPTAFYLCAARAGSYGYTFGSGTRLTVV.

The chain uses TRBV5-1 and TRBJ1-4; possibly TRBD1 for D (5 bases). V was pared by 4 bases and J by 7 bases, with 17 bases between. The CDR3 is made up of 15 amino acids. Germline V gene lookup returns CDR1 SGHRS and CDR2 YFSETQ. This chain's CDR3 is CASSPRGVSREKLFF. The DNA of the CDR3 is TGCGCCAGCAGCCCCCGGGGGGTTTCTCGTGAAAAACTGTTTTTT.

The chain employs TRBV7-8 and TRBJ2-1; a possible D gene is TRBD2 (6 bases). Germline CDR1 and CDR2: SGHVS and FQNEAQ. Trimming removed 5 bases from V and 0 bases from J, with 14 bases in between. The CDR3 runs 16 residues. The DNA for the CDR3 is TGTGCCAGCAGCCCCCGCCCCGGGAGCTCCTACAATGAGCAGTTCTTC. Translated: CASSPRPGSSYNEQFF.

The chain uses TRBV18 and TRBJ1-4, with D possibly being TRBD1 (6 bases). Trimming shortened V by 3 bases and J by 5 bases, and 10 bases separated the two germline ends. The CDR3 contains 14 residues. Per the germline V gene, CDR1 is KGHSH and CDR2 is LQKENI. CDR3: CASSPNTGNEKLFF. The CDR3 nucleotides are TGTGCCAGCTCACCCAACACAGGGAATGAAAAACTGTTTTTT. Complete variable domain (other parts from reference TRBV18 and TRBJ1-4): NAGVMQNPRHLVRRRGQEARLRCSPMKGHSHVYWYRQLPEEGLKFMVYLQKENIIDESGMPKERFSAEFPKEGPSILRIQQVVRGDSAAYFCASSPNTGNEKLFFGSGTQLSVL.

This clone occurred a few times. The chain has TRBV29-1 and TRBJ1-1, with D possibly matching TRBD1 (5 bases). CDR1 SQVTM and CDR2 ANQGSEA come from the germline V gene. This CDR3 is built from 13 residues. V lost 4 bases, J lost 0 bases, and 9 bases lay in between. The DNA of the CDR3 is TGCAGCGTTGGGGAAGGGGTGAACACTGAAGCTTTCTTT. This encodes CSVGEGVNTEAFF.

This chain uses TRBV6-5 with TRBJ1-2, with 8 bases that match TRBD1. Germline CDR1 is MNHEY and CDR2 is SVGAGI. Trimming at V came to 0 bases and at J to 4 bases, leaving 7 bases not matched to a gene. The CDR3 loop spans 16 amino acids. CDR3 nucleotides: TGTGCCAGCAGTTACTCTCAGGGGGCTGGGGGCTATGGCTACACCTTC. Protein: CASSYSQGAGGYGYTF.